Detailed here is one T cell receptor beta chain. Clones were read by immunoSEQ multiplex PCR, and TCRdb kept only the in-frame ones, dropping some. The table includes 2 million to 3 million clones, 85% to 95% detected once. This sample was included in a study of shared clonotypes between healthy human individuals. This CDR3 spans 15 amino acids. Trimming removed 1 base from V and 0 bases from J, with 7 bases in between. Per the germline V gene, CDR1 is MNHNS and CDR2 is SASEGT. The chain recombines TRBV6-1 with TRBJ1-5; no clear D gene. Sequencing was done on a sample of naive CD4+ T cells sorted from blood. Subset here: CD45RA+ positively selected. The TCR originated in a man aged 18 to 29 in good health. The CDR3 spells CASSEGRLSNQPQHF. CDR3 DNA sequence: TGTGCCAGCAGTGAAGGCAGGCTTAGCAATCAGCCCCAGCATTTT.